The 9 T cell receptor beta chains presented below share a single source sample, sequenced in a study of blood T cell repertoires in COVID-19. Here immunoSEQ multiplex PCR was the method, and the copy in TCRdb shows in-frame clones only, minus some. The sample contains about 150,000 clones, 90% of which appear only once. What was sequenced was peripheral blood. Receptors originate from a man in his fifties or sixties with acute or convalescent COVID-19.

This chain connects TRBV18 to TRBJ2-1; TRBD2 matches at 11 bases. V was pared by 6 bases and J by 6 bases, with 7 bases of the junction left unmatched. The CDR3 loop spans 15 amino acids. The germline V gene has CDR1 KGHSH and CDR2 LQKENI. The CDR3 DNA sequence: TGTGCCAGCTCTGAACTAGCGGGAGTGATCAATGAGCAGTTCTTC. Translated: CASSELAGVINEQFF. The full variable domain, rest sourced from reference TRBV18 and TRBJ2-1, is NAGVMQNPRHLVRRRGQEARLRCSPMKGHSHVYWYRQLPEEGLKFMVYLQKENIIDESGMPKERFSAEFPKEGPSILRIQQVVRGDSAAYFCASSELAGVINEQFFGPGTRLTVL.

V gene TRBV5-6 combines with J gene TRBJ2-3; 12 nucleotides align to TRBD2. The germline V gene encodes CDR1 SGHDT and CDR2 YYEEEE. J lost 4 bases, V lost 5 bases, and 5 bases had no gene match. This CDR3 region has 15 residues. The CDR3 bases are TGTGCCAGCAGTTCTAGCGGGGGGGCCTCAGATACGCAGTATTTT. As protein: CASSSSGGASDTQYF.

The chain links TRBV5-1 to TRBJ2-3; 9 nucleotides line up with TRBD2. The germline gives CDR1 SGHRS, CDR2 YFSETQ. The trim removed 5 bases at V and 0 bases at J, leaving 4 bases unmatched. This CDR3 region has 15 residues. In DNA, the CDR3 is TGCGCCAGCAGACATACTAGCGGGAGCACAGATACGCAGTATTTT. Encoded protein: CASRHTSGSTDTQYF.

The chain recombines TRBV7-3 with TRBJ2-6; the match to TRBD1 covers 7 bases. Trimming removed 1 base from V and 0 bases from J; junction bases left unmatched: 3. The CDR3 contains 17 residues. Germline V lookup: CDR1 SGHTA, CDR2 FQGTGA. CDR3 DNA sequence: TGTGCCAGCAGCTTAAAGGGGGCGAGCTCTGGGGCCAACGTCCTGACTTTC. Amino acid sequence: CASSLKGASSGANVLTF.

The V call is TRBV4-3, the J call TRBJ2-1; no clear D gene. V shed 0 bases and J shed 2 bases, with 8 bases lying between them. This CDR3 is 15 amino acids long. Germline CDR1 and CDR2: LGHNA and YSLEER. CDR3 amino acids: CASSQEWATYNEQFF. In nucleotides, the CDR3 is TGCGCCAGCAGCCAAGAATGGGCCACCTACAATGAGCAGTTCTTC.

The chain employs TRBV11-3 and TRBJ1-6; D unresolved. The CDR3 covers 14 residues. Germline loops: CDR1 SGHNT, CDR2 YENEEA. V was cut by 0 bases and J by 9 bases, with 9 bases left in between. This CDR3 is CASSLDPTGSPLHF. CDR3 bases: TGTGCCAGCAGCTTAGACCCCACGGGTTCACCCCTCCACTTT.

This clone was seen a handful of times. This rearrangement joins TRBV18 to TRBJ2-1; 8 bases are a match to TRBD2. The germline CDR1 and CDR2 sequences are KGHSH and LQKENI. The V segment lost 3 bases and the J segment 3 bases; nucleotides outside the gene matches: 7. This CDR3 has 16 amino acids. In DNA, the CDR3 is TGTGCCAGCTCACCGATGGGGACTAGATTCTACAATGAGCAGTTCTTC. This sequence encodes CASSPMGTRFYNEQFF. Full variable domain (outside the CDR3, taken from reference TRBV18 and TRBJ2-1): NAGVMQNPRHLVRRRGQEARLRCSPMKGHSHVYWYRQLPEEGLKFMVYLQKENIIDESGMPKERFSAEFPKEGPSILRIQQVVRGDSAAYFCASSPMGTRFYNEQFFGPGTRLTVL.

The CDR3 sequence: CSFRLAGVEQFF. In nucleotides, the CDR3 is TGCAGCTTCCGACTAGCGGGGGTGGAGCAGTTCTTC. The V and J genes are TRBV29-1 and TRBJ2-1; 12 positions match TRBD2. This CDR3 is 12 amino acids long. With 8 bases clipped from V and 10 bases from J, the junction kept 6 bases outside the gene matches. Per the germline V gene, CDR1 is SQVTM and CDR2 is ANQGSEA.

J is TRBJ2-1 and V is TRBV11-2; D gene unclear. This CDR3 comprises 15 residues. The V and J ends lost 1 base and 2 bases respectively, with 9 bases between them. Per the germline V gene, CDR1 is SGHAT and CDR2 is FQNNGV. The CDR3: CASSLATVPYNEQFF. CDR3 in DNA: TGTGCCAGCAGCTTAGCCACAGTGCCCTACAATGAGCAGTTCTTC.